This TCR beta chain was profiled in a study of blood T cell repertoires in COVID-19. About the study: Samples taken during acute and convalescent COVID-19 were collected in the United States, Italy and Spain.

With 5 bases clipped from V and 3 bases from J, the junction kept 4 bases outside the gene matches. Germline CDR1 MNHEY, CDR2 SVGEGT. This CDR3 is built from 15 residues. In the authors' methods: By means of reference gene primer amplification, nucleated cell counts were estimated. Sequencing was performed with immunoSEQ multiplex PCR; in TCRdb, only in-frame clones are kept and a portion is missing. V and J calls and clone size are given by that table; D and trimming were obtained from the DNA. The sample shows roughly 24,000 clones, 88% of them seen only once. Sequenced input: peripheral blood. The chain is built from TRBV6-2 or TRBV6-3 and TRBJ1-5; 10 bases align to TRBD1. This receptor was obtained from a man in his 70s in a cohort sampled during active COVID-19. CDR3 nucleotide sequence: TGTGCCAGCAGTAAGGACAGGGGGTTCAATCAGCCCCAGCATTTT. It is translated as CASSKDRGFNQPQHF.